This TCR beta chain was obtained from a study of identical twins. As for this clonotype: What it binds is unknown.

Findings and caveats of the study: Insertions were reduced in abundant cord blood beta clonotypes but not in memory repertoires.

TCRdb used MiXCR to reprocess the 5' RACE reads, holding one entry per CDR3 protein. The sample has 1.5 million to 2 million distinct CDR3 sequences, 32% seen once; the top ten hold approximately 0.25%. From germline, CDR1 is MDHEN and CDR2 SYDVKM. CDR3 length: 17 residues. The V segment lost 2 bases and the J segment 0 bases; nucleotides outside the gene matches: 6. This receptor was identified in a newborn girl in good health. The gene calls are TRBV28 and TRBJ2-1; 8 bases are a match to TRBD2. What was sequenced was cord blood. CDR3 loop: CASSLRGRLSSYNEQFF. The CDR3 coding sequence is TGTGCCAGCAGTTTACGCGGGAGGCTTAGCTCCTACAATGAGCAGTTCTTC.